The 14 T cell receptor beta chains given below trace back to one sample, sequenced in a study of T cell repertoires in cytomegalovirus infection. TCRdb passed the reads through MiXCR, listing each CDR3 protein once. The top ten clones hold around 15% of a sample with fewer than 550,000 distinct CDR3 sequences, approximately 33% of them seen once. Sequences were obtained from PBMCs. The receptor set was obtained from a human donor in good health (CMV status not recorded). Some clones in this sample may be carry-over from other donors' samples.

The V call is TRBV20-1, the J call TRBJ1-5, with D unresolved. The V end was cut by 0 bases, the J end by 5 bases, with 8 bases between. In germline, CDR1 is DFQATT, CDR2 SNEGSKA (reference sequence). The CDR3 runs to 13 residues. The CDR3 region is CSARDPSDQPQHF. In DNA form, the CDR3 reads TGCAGTGCTAGAGACCCCTCAGATCAGCCCCAGCATTTT.

This clonotype was counted ten times or more. The gene calls are TRBV4-1 and TRBJ2-7; 10 positions match TRBD2. Germline-derived CDR1 and CDR2 are MGHRA and YSYEKL. After removal of 4 bases from V and 5 bases from J, the junction contained 5 bases not matched to a gene. The CDR3 consists of 14 residues. In DNA, the CDR3 is TGCGCCAGCAGCCTTAGCGGGGGGCCCGACGAGCAGTACTTC. Its translation: CASSLSGGPDEQYF.

J is TRBJ1-2 and V is TRBV28, with 8 bases that match TRBD1. Looked up from germline, CDR1 is MDHEN and CDR2 is SYDVKM. J was trimmed by 4 bases and V by 4 bases; bases with no gene match: 8. The CDR3 has 15 amino acids. CDR3: CASSYRDRIFYGYTF. The CDR3 DNA reads TGTGCCAGCAGTTACCGGGACAGGATATTCTATGGCTACACCTTC.

At least ten counts were recorded for this clonotype. The chain uses TRBV7-9 and TRBJ2-2, with D tentatively TRBD2 (5 bases). This CDR3 has 13 residues. Trimming removed 6 bases from V and 2 bases from J, with 7 bases in between. Germline CDR1 reads SEHNR; CDR2 reads FQNEAQ (reference sequence). This CDR3 is CASRGDNTGELFF. CDR3 in DNA: TGTGCCAGCAGGGGAGACAACACCGGGGAGCTGTTTTTT.

This clonotype has at least ten counts. J is TRBJ1-4 and V is TRBV6-1, with D maybe TRBD1 (5 bases). This CDR3 is built from 13 residues. CDR1 is MNHNS, CDR2 SASEGT, per germline. Trimming left V 5 bases short and J 4 bases short, with 8 bases between. Here the CDR3 reads CASSRGVNEKLFF. The CDR3 DNA sequence: TGTGCCAGCAGTCGGGGGGTTAATGAAAAACTGTTTTTT.

This clonotype has more than one count but fewer than ten. V and J are TRBV11-2 and TRBJ1-6; 9 bases align to TRBD1. V was clipped by 6 bases and J by 9 bases; unmatched bases: 9. The CDR3 runs 15 residues. Germline V gives CDR1 SGHAT, CDR2 FQNNGV. The CDR3 bases are TGTGCCAGCAGGTCCACAGGGGGCGGTGGTTCACCCCTCCACTTT. It specifies CASRSTGGGGSPLHF. Full variable domain (remainder filled in from reference TRBV11-2 and TRBJ1-6): EAGVAQSPRYKIIEKRQSVAFWCNPISGHATLYWYQQILGQGPKLLIQFQNNGVVDDSQLPKDRFSAERLKGVDSTLKIQPAKLEDSAVYLCASRSTGGGGSPLHFGNGTRLTVT.

The chain joins TRBV15 to TRBJ2-2; D is tentatively TRBD1 or TRBD2 (6 bases each). The germline V gene encodes CDR1 LNHNV and CDR2 YYDKDF (reference sequence). V lost 3 bases and J 4 bases, leaving 18 bases between the germline ends. The CDR3 covers 17 residues. The CDR3 protein is CATSRGGGAGVTGELFF. The CDR3 DNA reads TGTGCCACCAGCAGGGGGGGCGGGGCGGGCGTCACCGGGGAGCTGTTTTTT.

This clonotype was seen repeatedly, ten times or more. J is TRBJ2-3 and V is TRBV11-2; D remains ambiguous. The germline V and J ends were trimmed by 4 bases and 1 base, with 12 bases remaining between them. Germline V gene lookup returns CDR1 SGHAT and CDR2 FQNNGV. The CDR3 is 15 residues long. CDR3 region: CASSSLLLGTDTQYF. CDR3 nucleotide sequence: TGTGCCAGCAGCTCACTGCTCCTTGGCACAGATACGCAGTATTTT.

This clonotype came up many times. The rearrangement joins TRBV7-2 to TRBJ1-3; no reliable D call. V was pared by 2 bases and J by 3 bases, with 11 bases between. Germline CDR1 is SGHTA and CDR2 is FQGNSA. The CDR3 has 15 amino acids. CDR3 nucleotides: TGTGCCAGCAGCTTATCCGTCAGAGATGGAAACACCATATATTTT. Its translation: CASSLSVRDGNTIYF.

The sample holds one count of this clonotype. This clone may be a read error of a much larger clone one base away. The chain is built from TRBV28 and TRBJ1-2; D ambiguous. Germline-derived CDR1 and CDR2 are MDHEN and SYDVKM. The CDR3 totals 12 residues. CDR3 nucleotides: TGTACCAGCAGTCCGGATCTAAATGGCTACACCTTC. It is translated as CTSSPDLNGYTF.

This chain joins TRBV12-3 or TRBV12-4 and TRBJ2-3; 11 bases fit TRBD2. CDR3 size: 16 residues. The trim removed 6 bases at V and 4 bases at J, leaving 9 bases unmatched. CDR3 loop: CASRTLAGGLSDTQYF. The CDR3 bases are TGTGCCAGCAGAACCTTAGCGGGGGGGCTCTCAGATACGCAGTATTTT.

This clonotype has just a few counts. The rearrangement joins TRBV6-1 to TRBJ1-1, with D uncertain. Germline V CDR1 and CDR2: MNHNS, SASEGT. The CDR3 consists of 15 residues. The V end was cut by 4 bases, the J end by 5 bases, with 17 bases between. Here the CDR3 DNA reads TGTGCCAGCAGTGCCCCAGCGGGCTTAAGGACTGAAGCTTTCTTT. Its protein is CASSAPAGLRTEAFF.

This clonotype was found a few times. The chain employs TRBV4-1 and TRBJ1-2; TRBD1 matches at 7 bases. J gave up 3 bases and V 3 bases, and 4 bases lay outside the gene matches. CDR3 length: 14 amino acids. CDR1 is MGHRA, CDR2 YSYEKL, per germline. CDR3 amino acids: CASSQEDRDYGYTF. The CDR3 coding sequence is TGCGCCAGCAGCCAGGAAGACAGGGACTATGGCTACACCTTC.

The V and J genes are TRBV28 and TRBJ2-1, with D uncertain. Between the trimmed V and J ends, which lost 1 base and 8 bases, there was a span of 24 bases. The CDR3 extends over 18 amino acids. Germline V gene data show CDR1 as MDHEN and CDR2 as SYDVKM. This CDR3 is CASSLFERQPDQEDEQFF. The DNA for the CDR3 is TGTGCCAGCAGTTTATTCGAGAGGCAACCCGACCAGGAAGATGAGCAGTTCTTC.